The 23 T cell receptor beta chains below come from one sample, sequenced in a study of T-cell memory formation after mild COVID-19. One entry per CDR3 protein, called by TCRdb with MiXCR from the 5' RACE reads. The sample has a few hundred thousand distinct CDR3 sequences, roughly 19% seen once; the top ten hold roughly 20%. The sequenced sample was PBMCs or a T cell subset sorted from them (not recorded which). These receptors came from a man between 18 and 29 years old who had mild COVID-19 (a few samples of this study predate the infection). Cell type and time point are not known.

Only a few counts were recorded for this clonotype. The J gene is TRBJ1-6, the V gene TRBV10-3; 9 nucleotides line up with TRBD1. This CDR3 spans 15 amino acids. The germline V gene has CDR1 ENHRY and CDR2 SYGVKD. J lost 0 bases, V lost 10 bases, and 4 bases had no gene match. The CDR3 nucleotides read TGTGCCAGCGGGACAGGGAGCTCCTATAATTCACCCCTCCACTTT. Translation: CASGTGSSYNSPLHF.

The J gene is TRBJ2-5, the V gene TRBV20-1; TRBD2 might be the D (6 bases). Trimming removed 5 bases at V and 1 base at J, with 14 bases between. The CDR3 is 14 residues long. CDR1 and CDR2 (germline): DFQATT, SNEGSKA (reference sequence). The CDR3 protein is CSAYVGGSQETQYF. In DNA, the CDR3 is TGCAGTGCTTACGTCGGGGGATCCCAAGAGACCCAGTACTTC.

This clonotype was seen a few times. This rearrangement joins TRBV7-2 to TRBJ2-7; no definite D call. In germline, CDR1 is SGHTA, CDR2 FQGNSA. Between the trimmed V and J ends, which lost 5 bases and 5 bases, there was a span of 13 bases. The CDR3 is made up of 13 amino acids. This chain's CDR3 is CASSHIFADEQYV. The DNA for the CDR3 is TGTGCCAGCAGCCACATCTTTGCCGACGAGCAGTACGTC.

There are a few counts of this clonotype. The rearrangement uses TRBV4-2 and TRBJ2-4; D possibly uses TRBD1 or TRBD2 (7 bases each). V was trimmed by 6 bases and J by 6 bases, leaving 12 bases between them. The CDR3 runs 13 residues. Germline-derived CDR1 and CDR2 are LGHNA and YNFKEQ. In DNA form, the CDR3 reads TGTGCCAGCAGTCCCAGGGGGGGAAACATTCAGTACTTC. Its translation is CASSPRGGNIQYF.

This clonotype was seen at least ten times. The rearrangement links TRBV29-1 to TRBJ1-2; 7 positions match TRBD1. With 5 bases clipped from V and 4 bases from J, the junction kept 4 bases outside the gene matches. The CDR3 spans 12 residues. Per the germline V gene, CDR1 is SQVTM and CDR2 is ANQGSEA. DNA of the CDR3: TGCAGCGTTCGACAGGGAGTCTATGGCTACACCTTC. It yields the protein CSVRQGVYGYTF. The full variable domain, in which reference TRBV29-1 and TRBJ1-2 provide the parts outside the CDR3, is SAVISQKPSRDICQRGTSLTIQCQVDSQVTMMFWYRQQPGQSLTLIATANQGSEATYESGFVIDKFPISRPNLTFSTLTVSNMSPEDSSIYLCSVRQGVYGYTFGSGTRLTVV.

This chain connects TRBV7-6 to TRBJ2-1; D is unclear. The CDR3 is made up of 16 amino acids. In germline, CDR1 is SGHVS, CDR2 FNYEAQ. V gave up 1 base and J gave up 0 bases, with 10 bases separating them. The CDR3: CASSLDRMGSYNEQFF. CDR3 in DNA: TGTGCCAGCAGCTTAGACAGAATGGGCTCCTACAATGAGCAGTTCTTC.

CDR3 bases: TGTGCCAGCATCCGGACTGGCACAGATACGCAGTATTTT. Its protein product is CASIRTGTDTQYF. This chain joins TRBV5-6 and TRBJ2-3, with a weak D call TRBD2 (5 bases). The germline V and J ends were trimmed by 6 bases and 1 base, with 9 bases remaining between them. Germline lookup yields CDR1 SGHDT and CDR2 YYEEEE. The CDR3 contains 13 residues.

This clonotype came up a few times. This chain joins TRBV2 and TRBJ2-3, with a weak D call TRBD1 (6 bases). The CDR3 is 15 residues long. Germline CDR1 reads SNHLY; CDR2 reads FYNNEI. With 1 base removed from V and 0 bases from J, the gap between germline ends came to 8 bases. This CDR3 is CASSEGQVSTDTQYF. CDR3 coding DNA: TGTGCCAGCAGTGAAGGACAGGTTAGCACAGATACGCAGTATTTT.

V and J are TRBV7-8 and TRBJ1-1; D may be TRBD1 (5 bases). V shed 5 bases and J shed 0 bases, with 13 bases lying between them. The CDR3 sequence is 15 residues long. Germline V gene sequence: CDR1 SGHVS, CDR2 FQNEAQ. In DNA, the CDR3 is TGTGCCAGCAGCCCATCGGGGGGAATGAACACTGAAGCTTTCTTT. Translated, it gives CASSPSGGMNTEAFF.

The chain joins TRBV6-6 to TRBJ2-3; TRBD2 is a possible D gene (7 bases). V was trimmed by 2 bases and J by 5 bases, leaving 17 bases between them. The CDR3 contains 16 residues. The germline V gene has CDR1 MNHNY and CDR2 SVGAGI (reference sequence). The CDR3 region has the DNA TGTGCCAGCAGTTACCGTTTGCGGCGGGGGCAAGATACGCAGTATTTT. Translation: CASSYRLRRGQDTQYF.

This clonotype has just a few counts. The CDR3: CASSIVGGDTDTQYF. The CDR3 DNA reads TGTGCCAGTAGTATAGTCGGCGGGGACACAGATACGCAGTATTTT. This chain connects TRBV19 to TRBJ2-3; D perhaps matches TRBD2 (6 bases). The V and J ends lost 1 base and 2 bases respectively, with 10 bases between them. CDR3 size: 15 residues. The germline V gene encodes CDR1 LNHDA and CDR2 SQIVND (reference sequence).

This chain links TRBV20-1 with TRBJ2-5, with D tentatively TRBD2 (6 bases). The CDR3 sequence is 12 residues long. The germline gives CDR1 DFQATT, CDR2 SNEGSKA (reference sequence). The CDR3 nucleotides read TGCAGCGCGGGACCCCCACAAGAGACCCAGTACTTC. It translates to CSAGPPQETQYF.

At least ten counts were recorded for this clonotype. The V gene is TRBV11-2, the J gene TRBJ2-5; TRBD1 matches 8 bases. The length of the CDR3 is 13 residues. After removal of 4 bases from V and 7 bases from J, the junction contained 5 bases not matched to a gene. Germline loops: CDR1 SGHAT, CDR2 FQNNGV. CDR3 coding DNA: TGTGCCAGCAGCTCTTACAGGGGGTCGACCCAGTACTTC. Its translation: CASSSYRGSTQYF.

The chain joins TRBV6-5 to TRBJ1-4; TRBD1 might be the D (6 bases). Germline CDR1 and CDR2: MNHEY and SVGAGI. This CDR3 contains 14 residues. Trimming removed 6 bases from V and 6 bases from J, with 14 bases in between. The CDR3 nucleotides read TGTGCCAGCAGGTCAGGGGCGAGTCATGAAAAACTGTTTTTT. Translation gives CASRSGASHEKLFF.

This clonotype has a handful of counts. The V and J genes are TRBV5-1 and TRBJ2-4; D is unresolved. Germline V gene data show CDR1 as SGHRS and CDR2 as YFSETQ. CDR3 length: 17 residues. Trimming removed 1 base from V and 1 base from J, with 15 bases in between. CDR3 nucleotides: TGCGCCAGCAGCTTGAGGACCCCCGAATGGGCCAAAAACATTCAGTACTTC. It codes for CASSLRTPEWAKNIQYF.

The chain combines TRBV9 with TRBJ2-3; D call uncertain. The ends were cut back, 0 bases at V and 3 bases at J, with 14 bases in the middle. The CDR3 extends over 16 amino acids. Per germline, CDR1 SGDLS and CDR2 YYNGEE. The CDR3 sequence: CASSVAQVLFTDTQYF. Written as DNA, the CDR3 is TGTGCCAGCAGCGTAGCGCAGGTCCTTTTTACAGATACGCAGTATTTT.

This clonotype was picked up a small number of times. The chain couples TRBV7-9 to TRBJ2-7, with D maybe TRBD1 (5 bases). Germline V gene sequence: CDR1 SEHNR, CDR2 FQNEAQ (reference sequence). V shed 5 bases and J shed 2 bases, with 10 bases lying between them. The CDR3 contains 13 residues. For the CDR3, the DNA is TGTGCCAGCAGCACAGGATCCCCCTACGAGCAGTACTTC. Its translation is CASSTGSPYEQYF.

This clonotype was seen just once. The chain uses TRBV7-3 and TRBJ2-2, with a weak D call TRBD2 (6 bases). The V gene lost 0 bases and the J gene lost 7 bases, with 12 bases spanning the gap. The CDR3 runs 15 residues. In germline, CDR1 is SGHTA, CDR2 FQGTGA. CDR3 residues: CASSLTAPAGGELFF. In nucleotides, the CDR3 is TGTGCCAGCAGCTTAACGGCCCCAGCGGGCGGGGAGCTGTTTTTT.

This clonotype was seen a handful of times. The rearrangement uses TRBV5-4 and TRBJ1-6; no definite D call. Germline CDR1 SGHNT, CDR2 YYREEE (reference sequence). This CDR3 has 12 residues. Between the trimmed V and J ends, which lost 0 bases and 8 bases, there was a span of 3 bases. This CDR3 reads CASSLEYSPLHF. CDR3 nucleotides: TGTGCCAGCAGCTTGGAGTATTCACCCCTCCACTTT.

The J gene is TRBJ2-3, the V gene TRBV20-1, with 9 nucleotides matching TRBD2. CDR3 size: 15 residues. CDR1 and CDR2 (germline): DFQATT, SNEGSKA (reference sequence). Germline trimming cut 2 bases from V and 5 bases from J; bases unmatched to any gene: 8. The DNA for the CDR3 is TGCAGTGCTAGACCCCTGGGACTAGCCGGAGATACGCAGTATTTT. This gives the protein CSARPLGLAGDTQYF.

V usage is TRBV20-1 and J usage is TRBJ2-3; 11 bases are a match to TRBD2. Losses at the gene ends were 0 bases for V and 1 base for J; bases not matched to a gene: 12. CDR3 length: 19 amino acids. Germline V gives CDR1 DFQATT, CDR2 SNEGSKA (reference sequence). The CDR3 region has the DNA TGCAGTGCTAGAGATAGATGGACTAGCGGGTACTGGGGCACAGATACGCAGTATTTT. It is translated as CSARDRWTSGYWGTDTQYF.

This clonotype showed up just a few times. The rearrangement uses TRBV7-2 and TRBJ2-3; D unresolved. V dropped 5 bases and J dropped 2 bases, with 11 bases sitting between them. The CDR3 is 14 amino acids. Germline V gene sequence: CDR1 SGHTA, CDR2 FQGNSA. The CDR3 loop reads CASSKTGPTDTQYF. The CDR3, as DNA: TGTGCCAGCAGCAAAACTGGACCCACAGATACGCAGTATTTT.

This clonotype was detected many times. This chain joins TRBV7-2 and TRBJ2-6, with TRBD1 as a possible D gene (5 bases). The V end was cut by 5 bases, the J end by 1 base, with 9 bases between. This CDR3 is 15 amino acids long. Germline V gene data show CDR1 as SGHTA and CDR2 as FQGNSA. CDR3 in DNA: TGTGCCAGCAGCCCCAGGGCTTCTGGGGCCAACGTCCTGACTTTC. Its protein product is CASSPRASGANVLTF.